Following are 8 T cell receptor beta chains from one sample sequenced in a study of T cells in Graves' hyperthyroidism and ophthalmopathy (dated by TCRdb to the late 2010s). The library relied on multiplex PCR. The listed sequencing device is Illumina HiSeq 2000. The TCR beta CDR3 regions were amplified from the RNA transcripts. The first round of RT-PCR for the TCR CDR3 was performed with the HTBI primer set and the Qiagen OneStep RT-PCR kit. TCRdb reprocessed the public reads (quality trimming at Q25 with fastp, clone calling with MiXCR) and kept in-frame beta chains. Rows matching on CDR3 protein sequence are summarized as one entry with the most common DNA and genes. In all, the sample holds roughly 170,000 distinct CDR3 sequences, and 8% to 9.5% of those were seen once. 22% of the sample belongs to the ten largest clones. The source material was blood. The receptors were gathered from a woman in her late teens or twenties with Graves' hyperthyroidism that later progressed to Graves' ophthalmopathy.

In its sample, this clonotype was seen many times. V and J are TRBV10-3 and TRBJ2-1; 8 bases match TRBD2. The V segment lost 4 bases and the J segment 8 bases; nucleotides outside the gene matches: 4. The CDR3 has 13 residues. Germline loops: CDR1 ENHRY, CDR2 SYGVKD. CDR3 nucleotide sequence: TGTGCCATCAGTGGACTAGCGAACGATGAGCAGTTCTTC. Its translation: CAISGLANDEQFF.

The table lists this clonotype with many counts. V usage is TRBV20-1 and J usage is TRBJ1-4; D not resolved. The CDR3 spans 15 residues. The V gene's germline CDR1 is DFQATT and CDR2 SNEGSKA (reference sequence). V was clipped by 0 bases and J by 3 bases, with 11 bases between them. CDR3 nucleotide sequence: TGCAGTGCTAGAGATCGTACGGTTTCTAATGAAAAACTGTTTTTT. It specifies CSARDRTVSNEKLFF.

As for this clonotype: A much larger clone lies one base from this, so it may be a read error. The DNA for the CDR3 is TGTGCCAGCAGTCCCACCGGGACAGGGGGCCACAATGAGCAGTTCTTC. Translation gives CASSPTGTGGHNEQFF. J is TRBJ2-1 and V is TRBV27; 12 nucleotides align to TRBD1. The CDR3 sequence is 16 residues long. The V segment lost 5 bases and the J segment 5 bases; nucleotides outside the gene matches: 7. CDR1 and CDR2 from the germline V gene are MNHEY and SMNVEV (reference sequence).

This clonotype has at least ten counts. The chain carries TRBV18 and TRBJ2-3; 8 nucleotides line up with TRBD2. V was clipped by 3 bases and J by 2 bases; unmatched bases: 7. The CDR3 sequence is 16 residues long. The germline CDR1 and CDR2 sequences are KGHSH and LQKENI. The CDR3 DNA reads as TGTGCCAGCTCACCGTCAGCGGGGGCCATCACAGATACGCAGTATTTT. Translation gives CASSPSAGAITDTQYF.

In this sample, this clonotype turned up many times. This chain connects TRBV5-8 to TRBJ2-1, with D perhaps matching TRBD1 or TRBD2 (5 bases each). The V end lost 1 base, the J end lost 5 bases, and 16 bases lay between the germline ends. Germline values: CDR1 SGHTS, CDR2 YDEGEE. This CDR3 region has 16 residues. The CDR3 spells CASSLRGRLRNNEQFF. The CDR3 coding sequence is TGTGCCAGCAGCTTGCGGGGACGCCTCAGAAACAATGAGCAGTTCTTC.

This clonotype is a singleton in its sample. The chain employs TRBV20-1 and TRBJ1-2, with D unresolved. Deletions cut 5 bases from V and 4 bases from J, with 23 bases between. Germline CDR1 and CDR2: DFQATT and SNEGSKA (reference sequence). The CDR3 length is 16 residues. The CDR3 here is CSASRAQEKDGYGYTF. DNA of the CDR3: TGCAGTGCTTCACGAGCGCAGGAGAAGGATGGCTATGGCTACACCTTC.

In its sample, this clonotype was seen many times. This sequence joins TRBV2 and TRBJ2-7; 7 nucleotides line up with TRBD2. Trimming removed 11 bases from V and 2 bases from J; junction bases left unmatched: 6. Per the germline V gene, CDR1 is SNHLY and CDR2 is FYNNEI. CDR3 length equals 12 residues. The CDR3 sequence: CAGGGAPYEQYF. The CDR3 nucleotides are TGTGCCGGGGGAGGGGCCCCCTACGAGCAGTACTTC.

This clonotype appeared many times. This chain uses TRBV3-1 with TRBJ1-4; D uncertain. CDR1 LGHDT and CDR2 YNNKEL come from the germline V gene (reference sequence). This CDR3 has 13 amino acids. Trimming took off 4 bases at V and 8 bases at J, with 11 bases between the two ends. As DNA, the CDR3 is TGTGCCAGCAGCCTCGACCTAGGGGAAAAACTGTTTTTT. This codes for CASSLDLGEKLFF. Combining the CDR3 with reference TRBV3-1 and TRBJ1-4 gives the whole variable domain DTAVSQTPKYLVTQMGNDKSIKCEQNLGHDTMYWYKQDSKKFLKIMFSYNNKELIINETVPNRFSPKSPDKAHLNLHINSLELGDSAVYFCASSLDLGEKLFFGSGTQLSVL.